This entry concerns a single TCR beta chain. This receptor's antigen is unknown. Qualities for individual bases were not recorded, and no much larger clone is one base off. Donors were healthy HIV-negative adults with no recently reported acute infections or vaccinations. Only Caucasian adults living in Nashville, Tennessee, USA were represented among the donors. Magnetic negative selection was used to enrich CD4+ T cells, after which naive cells were positively selected on CD45RA and the negative fraction became the memory subset. After blood collection by leukapheresis, PBMCs were isolated using Ficoll-Histopaque density gradient centrifugation and then cryopreserved in the vapor phase of liquid nitrogen. Purity and quantity of every magnetically sorted T cell population were checked by analytical flow cytometry. Genomic DNA was isolated from every sorted fraction and measured by UV absorbance on a Nanodrop 2000c.

Inclusive of the bounding cysteine and phenylalanine, the CDR3 is 15 residues long. This entry keeps only the CDR3 DNA: 45 bases, framed from base 1. Via the germline V gene, CDR1 is MGHRA and CDR2 YSYEKL. From V the trimming removes 2 bases and from J it removes 4 bases, while the gene matches leave 7 bases of the junction unaccounted for. The data stem from a study of shared clonotypes between healthy human individuals (dated by TCRdb to between 2020 and 2021). For context, the study as a whole: The cohort comprised two women and a few men aged 18 to 49 years. Leukapheresis yielded between about 0.85 and 9 billion PBMCs per donor. For each donor, CD4 naive and CD4 memory were each given three plates, CD8 naive was given two plates, and CD8 memory was given one plate. Libraries were prepared and TCR repertoires were sequenced by different laboratories using diverse techniques, in order to increase sequencing depth and limit assay-specific biases. To estimate repertoire size and how much clonotypes are shared between individuals, the study performed deep sequencing of blood TCR repertoires from a handful of healthy adults. What the work shows at the level of the full study, not this receptor alone: Even with the large sequencing depth, rarefaction of the sorted-subset datasets indicated that sequencing was incomplete. Larger estimated clonotype richness was generally found for naive subsets than for memory subsets. Sharing across several donors was observed for around 5% of naive CD4, less than 4% of naive CD8, over 2% of memory CD4, and about 0.39% of memory CD8 clonotypes. Sampling was restricted to blood, and TCR repertoires in tissues likely differ from the TCR repertoires found in blood. Pairwise subsampling led to the expectation that sequencing depth would affect the degree of clonotype sharing among donors. Higher generation probabilities were observed for clonotypes shared by all four sorted-subset donors than for non-shared clonotypes. Because the study included only a small number of donors, the genetic and exposure-history diversity represented was limited.

Using the deep immunoSEQ assay, TCR CDR3 regions were amplified from genomic DNA by multiplex PCR. For each cell subset, the extracted genomic DNA was distributed evenly across all wells of several immunoSEQ 96-well plates, and each plate served as one replicate. For sorted subsets, each replicate PCR was loaded with 200 ng genomic DNA, equivalent to approximately 27,000 T cell genomes. Purified libraries were measured with a Qubit 3.0 fluorometer, size-checked on a Bioanalyzer 2100, and measured again with the KAPA Library Quantification kit. Every immunoSEQ 96-well plate was sequenced on a dedicated single-read 150-cycle Illumina NextSeq 550 flow cell. The paper's processing steps were these. Because the immunoSEQ output included only junctional sequences and no quality scores, the filtering could not be the same as the filtering used for full-length reads. Sequences were annotated with PyIR, a Python wrapper for IgBLAST v1.9, using IMGT germline references to assign V/J genes and CDR3. Any read was removed if the V/J assignment was weak (E-value above 1e-6), the CDR3 was missing, or the read contained stop codons, out-of-frame junctions, or ambiguous translated residues. V3J clonotypes were defined by identical inferred V gene, J gene, and CDR3 amino acid sequence. Percentage overlap between repertoires was computed as shared unique clonotypes divided by the size of the smaller repertoire. Three approaches were used to assess repertoire richness: RTK rarefaction, the Chao1 estimator, and Recon v2.1 estimates of unobserved clonotypes. OLGA was used to compute generation probabilities for all TCRbeta clonotypes that the gDNA method yielded from several donors. In TCRdb, the immuneACCESS table is reduced to in-frame sequences with V and J assigned. These tables do not hold every clone; where another copy was compared, an unresolved V gene accounts for under half, and the others remain unexplained. V and J calls and clone size are given by that table; D and trimming were obtained from the DNA. Within this sample are approximately 1.5 million clones, with 95% to 99% of them counted one time only. Less than 0.55% of the sample belongs to the ten largest clones.

This TCR was recovered from a young man in good health. Recombination linked TRBV4-1 to TRBJ2-7, with 8 middle bases fitting TRBD2. The material sequenced was naive CD4+ T cells sorted from blood. Per the publication, the cell subset or site label means: CD45RA+ positively selected. The CDR3 is CASSQTLAGSYEQYF. The nucleotide sequence is given as TGCGCCAGCAGCCAAACCTTAGCGGGAAGTTACGAGCAGTACTTC.